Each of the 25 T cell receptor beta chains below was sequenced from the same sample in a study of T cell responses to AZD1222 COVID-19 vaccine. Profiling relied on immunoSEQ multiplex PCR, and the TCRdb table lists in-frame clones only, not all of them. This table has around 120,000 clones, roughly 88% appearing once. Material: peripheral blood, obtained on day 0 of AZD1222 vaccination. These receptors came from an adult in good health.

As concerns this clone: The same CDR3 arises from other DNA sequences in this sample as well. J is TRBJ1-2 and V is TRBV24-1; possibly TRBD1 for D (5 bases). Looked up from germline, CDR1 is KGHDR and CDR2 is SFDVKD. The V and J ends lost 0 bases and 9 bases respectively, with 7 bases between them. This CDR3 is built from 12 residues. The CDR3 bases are TGTGCCACCAGTGATTTGGGGGGAAGCTACACCTTC. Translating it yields CATSDLGGSYTF.

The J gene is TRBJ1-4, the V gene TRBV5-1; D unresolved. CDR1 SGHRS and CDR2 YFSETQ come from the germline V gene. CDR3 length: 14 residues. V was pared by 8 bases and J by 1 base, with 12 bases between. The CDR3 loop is CASRTGQTNEKLFF. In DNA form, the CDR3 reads TGCGCCAGTCGGACGGGCCAAACTAATGAAAAACTGTTTTTT.

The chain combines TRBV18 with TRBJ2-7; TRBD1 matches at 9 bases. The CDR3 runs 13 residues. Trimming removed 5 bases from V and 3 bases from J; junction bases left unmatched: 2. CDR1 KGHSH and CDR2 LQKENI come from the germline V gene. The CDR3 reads CASSGDRDYEQYF. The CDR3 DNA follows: TGTGCCAGCTCAGGGGACAGGGACTACGAGCAGTACTTC.

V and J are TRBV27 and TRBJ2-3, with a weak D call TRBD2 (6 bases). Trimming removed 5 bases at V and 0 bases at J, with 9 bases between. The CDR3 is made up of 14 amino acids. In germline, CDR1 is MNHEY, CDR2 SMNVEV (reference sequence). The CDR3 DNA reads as TGTGCCAGCAGTCCCGGGACTAGCACAGATACGCAGTATTTT. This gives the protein CASSPGTSTDTQYF.

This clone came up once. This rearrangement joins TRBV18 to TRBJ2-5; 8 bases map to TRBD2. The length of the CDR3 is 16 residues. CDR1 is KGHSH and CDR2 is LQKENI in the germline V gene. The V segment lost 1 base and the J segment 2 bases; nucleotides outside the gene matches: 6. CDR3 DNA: TGTGCCAGCTCACCACAGCCTAGCGGGCGACAAGAGACCCAGTACTTC. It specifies CASSPQPSGRQETQYF. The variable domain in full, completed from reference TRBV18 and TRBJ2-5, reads NAGVMQNPRHLVRRRGQEARLRCSPMKGHSHVYWYRQLPEEGLKFMVYLQKENIIDESGMPKERFSAEFPKEGPSILRIQQVVRGDSAAYFCASSPQPSGRQETQYFGPGTRLLVL.

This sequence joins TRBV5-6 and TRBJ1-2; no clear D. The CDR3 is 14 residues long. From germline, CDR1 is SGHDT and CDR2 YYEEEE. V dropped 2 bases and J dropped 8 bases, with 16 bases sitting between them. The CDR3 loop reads CASSFGTNQFGYTF. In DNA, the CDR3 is TGTGCCAGCAGCTTTGGCACAAATCAATTCGGCTACACCTTC.

The CDR3 coding sequence is TGTGCCAGTAGTCCGAAGAGAGCGCAGGGGAAGGGCAATCAGCCCCAGCATTTT. It is translated as CASSPKRAQGKGNQPQHF. This sequence joins TRBV19 and TRBJ1-5, with D tentatively TRBD1 (6 bases). The V end lost 5 bases, the J end lost 2 bases, and 22 bases lay between the germline ends. The V gene's germline CDR1 is LNHDA and CDR2 SQIVND (reference sequence). There are 18 residues in the CDR3.

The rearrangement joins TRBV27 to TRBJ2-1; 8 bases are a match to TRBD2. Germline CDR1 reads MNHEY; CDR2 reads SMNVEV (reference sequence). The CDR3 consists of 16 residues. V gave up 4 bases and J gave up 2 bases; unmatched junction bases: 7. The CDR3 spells CASSSLAGPPYNEQFF. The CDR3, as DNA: TGTGCCAGCAGTTCTCTAGCGGGCCCCCCCTACAATGAGCAGTTCTTC.

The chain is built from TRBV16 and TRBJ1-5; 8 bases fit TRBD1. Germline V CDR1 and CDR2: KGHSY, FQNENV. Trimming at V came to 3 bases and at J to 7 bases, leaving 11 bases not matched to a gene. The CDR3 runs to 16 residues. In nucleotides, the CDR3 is TGTGCCAGCAGCCATAGGACAGGGAATTTAGGCCAGCCCCAGCATTTT. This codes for CASSHRTGNLGQPQHF.

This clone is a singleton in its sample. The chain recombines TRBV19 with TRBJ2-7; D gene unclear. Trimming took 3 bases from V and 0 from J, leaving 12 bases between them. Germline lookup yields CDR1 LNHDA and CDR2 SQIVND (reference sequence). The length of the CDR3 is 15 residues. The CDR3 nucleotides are TGTGCCAGTAGTATTGGAACAGAGTTCTCCTACGAGCAGTACTTC. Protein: CASSIGTEFSYEQYF.

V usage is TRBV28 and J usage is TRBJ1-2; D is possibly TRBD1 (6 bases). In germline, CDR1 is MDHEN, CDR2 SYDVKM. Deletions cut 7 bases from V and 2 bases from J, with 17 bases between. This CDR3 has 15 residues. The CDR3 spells CASNGRQAFNYGYTF. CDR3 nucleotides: TGTGCCAGCAACGGGAGACAGGCCTTCAACTATGGCTACACCTTC.

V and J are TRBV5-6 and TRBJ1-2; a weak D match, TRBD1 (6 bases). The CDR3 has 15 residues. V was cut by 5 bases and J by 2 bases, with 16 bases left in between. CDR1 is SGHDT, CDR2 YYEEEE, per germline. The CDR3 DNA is TGTGCCAGCAGATATCCGGGACACGGAAACTATGGCTACACCTTC. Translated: CASRYPGHGNYGYTF.

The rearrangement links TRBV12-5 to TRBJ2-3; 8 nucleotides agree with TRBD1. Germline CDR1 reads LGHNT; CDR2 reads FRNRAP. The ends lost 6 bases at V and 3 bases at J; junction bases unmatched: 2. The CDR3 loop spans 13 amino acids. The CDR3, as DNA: TGTGCTAGTGGGGACAGGGTAACAGATACGCAGTATTTT. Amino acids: CASGDRVTDTQYF.

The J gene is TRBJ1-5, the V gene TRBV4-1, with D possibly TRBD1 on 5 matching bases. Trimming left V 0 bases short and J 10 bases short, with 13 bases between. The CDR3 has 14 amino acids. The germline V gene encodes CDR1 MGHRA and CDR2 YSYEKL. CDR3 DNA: TGCGCCAGCAGCCAAGAGGGGATCGGGACTCCCCAGCATTTT. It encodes CASSQEGIGTPQHF.

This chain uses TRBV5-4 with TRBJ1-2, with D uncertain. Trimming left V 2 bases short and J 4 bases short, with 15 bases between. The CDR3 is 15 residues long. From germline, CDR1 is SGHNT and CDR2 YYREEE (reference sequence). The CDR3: CASSFGGTEIYGYTF. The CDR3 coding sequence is TGTGCCAGCAGCTTCGGAGGAACAGAAATCTATGGCTACACCTTC.

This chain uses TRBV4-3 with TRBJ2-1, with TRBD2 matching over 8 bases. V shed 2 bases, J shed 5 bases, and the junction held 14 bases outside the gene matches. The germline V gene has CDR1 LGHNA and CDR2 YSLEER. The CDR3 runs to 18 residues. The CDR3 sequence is CASSQQLTAGLDNNEQFF. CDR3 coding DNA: TGCGCCAGCAGCCAACAATTAACCGCGGGACTAGACAACAATGAGCAGTTCTTC.

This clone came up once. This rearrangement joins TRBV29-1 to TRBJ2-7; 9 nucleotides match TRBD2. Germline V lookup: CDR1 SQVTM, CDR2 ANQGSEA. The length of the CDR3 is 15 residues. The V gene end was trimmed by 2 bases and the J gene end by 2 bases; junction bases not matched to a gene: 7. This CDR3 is CSVEILASGAYEQYF. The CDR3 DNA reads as TGCAGCGTTGAAATTTTGGCTAGCGGGGCCTACGAGCAGTACTTC.

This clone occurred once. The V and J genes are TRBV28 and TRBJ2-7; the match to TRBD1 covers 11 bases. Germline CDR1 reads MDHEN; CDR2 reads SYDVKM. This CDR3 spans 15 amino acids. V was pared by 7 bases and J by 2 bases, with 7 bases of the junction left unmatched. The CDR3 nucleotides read TGTGCCAGCACCACGTGGACAGGGGGCGCCTACGAGCAGTACTTC. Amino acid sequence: CASTTWTGGAYEQYF.

CDR3 residues: CASRGDRGNSPLHF. CDR3 nucleotide sequence: TGTGCCAGCAGGGGGGACAGGGGGAATTCACCCCTCCACTTT. The genes are TRBV27 and TRBJ1-6; TRBD1 matches at 11 bases. CDR3 size: 14 residues. Trimming took 6 bases from V and 7 from J; bases not matched to a gene: 2. The germline V gene encodes CDR1 MNHEY and CDR2 SMNVEV (reference sequence).

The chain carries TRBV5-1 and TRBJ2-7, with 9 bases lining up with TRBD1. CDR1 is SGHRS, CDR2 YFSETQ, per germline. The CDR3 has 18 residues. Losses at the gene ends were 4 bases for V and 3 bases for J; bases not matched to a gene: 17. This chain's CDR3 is CASSVSATGTGNFYEQYF. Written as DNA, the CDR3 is TGCGCCAGCAGCGTATCTGCAACCGGGACAGGGAATTTCTACGAGCAGTACTTC.

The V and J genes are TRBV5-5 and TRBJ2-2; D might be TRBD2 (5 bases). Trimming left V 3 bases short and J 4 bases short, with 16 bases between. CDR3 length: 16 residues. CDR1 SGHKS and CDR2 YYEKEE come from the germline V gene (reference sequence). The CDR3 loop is CASSSRLRGSTGELFF. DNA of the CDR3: TGTGCCAGCAGCTCCCGACTCCGGGGTAGCACCGGGGAGCTGTTTTTT.

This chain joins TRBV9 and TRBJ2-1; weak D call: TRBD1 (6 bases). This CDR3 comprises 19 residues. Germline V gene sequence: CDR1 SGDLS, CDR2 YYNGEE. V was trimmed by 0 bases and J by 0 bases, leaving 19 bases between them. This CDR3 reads CASSVVVGTQGSSYNEQFF. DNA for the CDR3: TGTGCCAGCAGCGTAGTAGTGGGGACGCAGGGGAGCTCCTACAATGAGCAGTTCTTC.

The chain's CDR3 is CASSPQGFGNTIYF. CDR3 in DNA: TGTGCCAGCAGCCCACAGGGGTTTGGAAACACCATATATTTT. The V call is TRBV7-8, the J call TRBJ1-3; 7 bases match TRBD1. CDR3 length: 14 amino acids. Germline-derived CDR1 and CDR2 are SGHVS and FQNEAQ. V shed 5 bases and J 3 bases; nucleotides not matched to a gene: 4.

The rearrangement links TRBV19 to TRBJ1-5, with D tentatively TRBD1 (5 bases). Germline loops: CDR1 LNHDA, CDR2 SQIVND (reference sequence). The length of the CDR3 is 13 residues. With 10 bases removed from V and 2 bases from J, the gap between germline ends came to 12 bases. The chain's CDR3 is CATRGMGNQPQHF. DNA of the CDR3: TGTGCCACTCGGGGGATGGGCAATCAGCCCCAGCATTTT.

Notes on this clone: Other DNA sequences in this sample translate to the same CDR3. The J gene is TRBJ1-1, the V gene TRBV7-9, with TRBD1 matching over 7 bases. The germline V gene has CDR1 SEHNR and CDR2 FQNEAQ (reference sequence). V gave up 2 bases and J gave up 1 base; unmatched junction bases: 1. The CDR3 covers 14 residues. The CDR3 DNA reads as TGTGCCAGCAGCTTACGACAGGGGAACACTGAAGCTTTCTTT. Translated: CASSLRQGNTEAFF.